This TCR beta chain was obtained from a study of shared clonotypes between healthy human individuals (dated by TCRdb to 2019 to 2021). The study in broad terms: The cohort comprised a couple of women and a few men aged 18 to 49 years. For each donor, three plates each were used for CD4 naive and CD4 memory, two plates were used for CD8 naive, and one plate was used for CD8 memory. To estimate repertoire size and how much clonotypes are shared between individuals, the study performed deep sequencing of blood TCR repertoires from a few healthy adults. Libraries were prepared and TCR repertoires were sequenced by different laboratories using diverse techniques, in order to increase sequencing depth and limit assay-specific biases. Each donor's leukapheresis produced roughly between about 0.9 and 9.5 billion PBMCs.

CD8 naive samples were obtained by positive selection for CCR7 among CD45RO-negative cells, yielding a CD45RA+CCR7+ population from which TemRA cells were excluded. The donors were healthy, HIV-negative adults with no recently reported acute infections or vaccinations. All donors were Caucasian adults living in Nashville, Tennessee, USA. Blood was obtained by leukapheresis, after which PBMCs were separated by Ficoll-Histopaque density gradient centrifugation and cryopreserved in liquid nitrogen vapor phase. Purity and quantity of every magnetically sorted T cell population were checked by analytical flow cytometry. Genomic DNA was isolated from each sorted fraction and quantified by UV absorbance on a Nanodrop 2000c. Overall study results and their limits: Pairwise subsampling indicated that sequencing depth was expected to affect the degree of clonotype sharing among donors. The genetic and exposure-history diversity represented was limited by the small number of donors. Naive subsets generally had larger estimated clonotype richness than memory subsets. When a few donors were compared, the shared fraction of clonotypes was roughly 4.8% for naive CD4, 3.5% to 4% for naive CD8, 2% to 2.5% for memory CD4, and around 0.37% for memory CD8. Even with the large sequencing depth, rarefaction of the sorted-subset datasets indicated that sequencing was incomplete. Compared with non-shared clonotypes, clonotypes shared by all four sorted-subset donors had higher generation probabilities. Sampling was restricted to blood, and TCR repertoires in tissues likely differ from the TCR repertoires found in blood.

Using the deep immunoSEQ assay, TCR CDR3 regions were amplified from genomic DNA by multiplex PCR. Genomic DNA extracted from each cell subset was distributed evenly over all wells of several immunoSEQ 96-well plates, and each plate served as one replicate. For sorted subsets, each replicate PCR was loaded with roughly 200 ng genomic DNA, equivalent to about 33,000 T cell genomes. Purified libraries were measured with a Qubit 3.0 fluorometer, size-checked on a Bioanalyzer 2100, and measured again with the KAPA Library Quantification kit. Every immunoSEQ 96-well plate was sequenced on a separate single-read 150-cycle Illumina NextSeq 550 flow cell. Turning to the authors' computational methods: Because the immunoSEQ output held only junctional sequences and lacked quality scores, the filtering could not match the filtering applied to full-length reads. Sequences were annotated with PyIR, a Python wrapper for IgBLAST v1.9, and V/J genes and CDR3 were assigned using IMGT germline references. Reads were filtered out if the reads had weak V/J assignments (E-value above 1e-6), no CDR3, stop codons, out-of-frame junctions, or ambiguous translated residues. V3J clonotypes were defined as sequences sharing the same inferred V gene, J gene, and CDR3 amino acid sequence. To compute the percentage overlap between repertoires, the number of shared unique clonotypes was divided by the size of the smaller repertoire. Repertoire richness was assessed with RTK rarefaction, the Chao1 estimator, and Recon v2.1 estimates of unobserved clonotypes. OLGA was used to compute generation probabilities for all TCRbeta clonotypes that the gDNA method yielded from a handful of donors. TCRdb carries this immuneACCESS record with in-frame sequences only. Its versions omit some clonotypes, under half of them owing to an unresolved V gene in the studies checked, with the rest unexplained. V and J calls plus clone size are reproduced from that table; the DNA served to infer D and trimming. The sample includes about 650,000 clones, with about 95% observed a single time. The ten largest clones capture approximately 0.1% of the sample.

In the germline V gene, CDR1 corresponds to ENHRY and CDR2 to SYGVKD. V trim: 0 bases; J trim: 5 bases; unmatched bases: 3. The CDR3 starts with the cysteine, ends with the phenylalanine, and has 16 residues. Only the CDR3 DNA is retained, 48 bases long and in frame from the first base. On this clone itself: Its antigen target is currently unknown. No base-level quality is on record; no much larger clone is a single base apart.

Sequenced: naive CD8+ T cells sorted from blood. The cell subset or site label corresponds to: CD45RA+CCR7+. The source is a woman aged 30 to 39 in good health. The sequence is built from TRBV10-3 and TRBJ2-5; TRBD2 aligns with 13 central bases. The sequence in DNA is TGTGCCATCAGTGAGTCGGGGACTAGCGGGATGGAGACCCAGTACTTC. Translated, this gives CAISESGTSGMETQYF.